A selection of T cell receptor beta chains follows, all from one sample in a study of shared clonotypes between healthy human individuals. Generated by immunoSEQ multiplex PCR, the TCRdb table keeps only in-frame clones and is missing some. The sample lists more than 2 million clones; 90% to 96% were seen once. Material for sequencing was naive CD4+ T cells sorted from blood. The receptors were sampled from a man aged 18 to 30 in good health. The CDR3 runs from the conserved cysteine through the conserved F or W. The D gene is left open where the match is weak. Rows give clone size only sometimes, using once, few, many, or a class for an expanded clone.

CDR3 protein: CASSPRLAGTGELFF
CDR3 DNA: TGTGCCAGCAGCCCTCGACTAGCGGGCACCGGGGAGCTGTTTTTT
J gene: TRBJ2-2
V gene: TRBV7-3
D gene: TRBD2
clone size: .

CDR3 protein: CASSKGQGAPQETQYF
CDR3 DNA: TGCGCCAGCAGCAAGGGACAGGGGGCGCCCCAAGAGACCCAGTACTTC
J gene: TRBJ2-5
V gene: TRBV5-1
D gene: TRBD1
clone size: .

CDR3 protein: CASSQDSSYTF
CDR3 DNA: TGCGCTAGCAGCCAAGATTCGAGCTACACCTTC
J gene: TRBJ1-2
V gene: TRBV4-3
D gene: .
clone size: .

CDR3 protein: CAWRYISTGELFF
CDR3 DNA: TGTGCCTGGAGATACATATCCACCGGGGAGCTGTTTTTT
J gene: TRBJ2-2
V gene: TRBV30
D gene: .
clone size: .

CDR3 protein: CASSGLAGDTGELFF
CDR3 DNA: TGCGCCAGCAGCGGCCTAGCGGGAGACACCGGGGAGCTGTTTTTT
J gene: TRBJ2-2
V gene: TRBV5-1
D gene: TRBD2
clone size: .

CDR3 protein: CASSFRTGGYNSPLHF
CDR3 DNA: TGTGCCAGCAGCTTTAGGACAGGGGGCTATAATTCACCCCTCCACTTT
J gene: TRBJ1-6
V gene: TRBV7-2
D gene: TRBD1
clone size: .

CDR3 protein: CASGGDSNTGELFF
CDR3 DNA: TGTGCCAGCGGGGGAGACTCCAACACCGGGGAGCTGTTTTTT
J gene: TRBJ2-2
V gene: TRBV2
D gene: .
clone size: .

CDR3 protein: CASSLGGRQSTEAFF
CDR3 DNA: TGTGCCAGTAGTCTTGGGGGGCGCCAGAGCACTGAAGCTTTCTTT
J gene: TRBJ1-1
V gene: TRBV19
D gene: .
clone size: .

CDR3 protein: CASSLNEETQYF
CDR3 DNA: TGCGCCAGCAGCTTGAACGAAGAGACCCAGTACTTC
J gene: TRBJ2-5
V gene: TRBV5-1
D gene: .
clone size: few

CDR3 protein: CASSQFPSAPYIGGAYNEQFF
CDR3 DNA: TGCGCCAGCAGCCAATTTCCCTCGGCGCCTTACATAGGAGGGGCCTACAATGAGCAGTTCTTC
J gene: TRBJ2-1
V gene: TRBV4-1
D gene: .
clone size: .

CDR3 protein: CASSFGQGNADTQYF
CDR3 DNA: TGTGCCAGCAGCTTCGGACAGGGCAATGCAGATACGCAGTATTTT
J gene: TRBJ2-3
V gene: TRBV7-9
D gene: TRBD1
clone size: .

CDR3 protein: CASSVEGGAETQYF
CDR3 DNA: TGTGCCAGCAGCGTAGAAGGGGGCGCGGAGACCCAGTACTTC
J gene: TRBJ2-5
V gene: TRBV9
D gene: TRBD1
clone size: .

CDR3 protein: CASSRGRELAYYEQYF
CDR3 DNA: TGTGCCAGCAGCCGAGGCCGGGAACTAGCATACTACGAGCAGTACTTC
J gene: TRBJ2-7
V gene: TRBV7-8
D gene: .
clone size: .

CDR3 protein: CASSLEGNSNQPQHF
CDR3 DNA: TGTGCCAGCAGCTTGGAGGGGAATAGCAATCAGCCCCAGCATTTT
J gene: TRBJ1-5
V gene: TRBV5-6
D gene: .
clone size: .

CDR3 protein: CASSDRDRPYGYTF
CDR3 DNA: TGTGCCAGCAGCGACCGGGACAGACCCTATGGCTACACCTTC
J gene: TRBJ1-2
V gene: TRBV5-4
D gene: TRBD1
clone size: .